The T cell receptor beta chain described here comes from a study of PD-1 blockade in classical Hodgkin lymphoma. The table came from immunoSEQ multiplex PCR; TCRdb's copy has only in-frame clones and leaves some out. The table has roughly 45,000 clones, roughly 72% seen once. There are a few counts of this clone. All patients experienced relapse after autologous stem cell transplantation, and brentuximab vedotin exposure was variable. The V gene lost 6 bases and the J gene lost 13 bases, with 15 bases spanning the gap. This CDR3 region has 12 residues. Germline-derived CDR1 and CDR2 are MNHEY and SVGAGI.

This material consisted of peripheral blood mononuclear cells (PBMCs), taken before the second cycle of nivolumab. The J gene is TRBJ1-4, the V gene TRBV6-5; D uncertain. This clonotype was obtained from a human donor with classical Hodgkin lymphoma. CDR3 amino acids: CASRTASYRLFF. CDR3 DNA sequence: TGTGCCAGCAGAACAGCCTCGTATCGACTGTTTTTT.